The 21 T cell receptor beta chains in this list originate from one sample, sequenced in a study of blood T cells in healthy people across ages. Combining a sample-barcoded 5' primer with a J-beta primer mix, a second PCR ran for roughly 7 to 12 cycles. TCRdb itself ran the 5' RACE reads through MiXCR, one entry per CDR3 protein. This table has 1.4 million or so distinct CDR3 sequences, roughly 43% appearing once. Sequenced: blood. These receptors were collected from a woman aged 18-29 years in good health.

The gene calls are TRBV7-9 and TRBJ1-2, with D perhaps TRBD1 (5 bases). Germline V lookup: CDR1 SEHNR, CDR2 FQNEAQ (reference sequence). This CDR3 has 13 amino acids. V shed 5 bases and J shed 6 bases, with 13 bases lying between them. Here the CDR3 reads CASSVFPGDGYTF. The CDR3 DNA is TGTGCCAGCAGCGTATTTCCGGGGGATGGCTACACCTTC.

There are a few counts of this clonotype. The chain recombines TRBV2 with TRBJ2-7, with a tentative D call TRBD2 (6 bases). The CDR3 contains 13 residues. Germline V gives CDR1 SNHLY, CDR2 FYNNEI. V gave up 9 bases and J gave up 2 bases, with 14 bases separating them. CDR3 protein: CAREGALPYEQYF. The CDR3 region has the DNA TGTGCCAGGGAGGGAGCACTTCCCTACGAGCAGTACTTC. The entire variable domain, with the rest obtained from reference TRBV2 and TRBJ2-7, is as follows: EPEVTQTPSHQVTQMGQEVILRCVPISNHLYFYWYRQILGQKVEFLVSFYNNEISEKSEIFDDQFSVERPDGSNFTLKIRSTKLEDSAMYFCAREGALPYEQYFGPGTRLTVT.

This clonotype came up a few times. The chain joins TRBV7-9 to TRBJ2-1; 8 bases are shared with TRBD2. Trimming cost V 6 bases and J 8 bases; bases outside gene matches: 6. In germline, CDR1 is SEHNR, CDR2 FQNEAQ (reference sequence). The CDR3 runs to 13 residues. In DNA, the CDR3 is TGTGCCAGCAGGCCGGGACTAGGGGATGAGCAGTTCTTC. It specifies CASRPGLGDEQFF.

The genes are TRBV28 and TRBJ1-2; D perhaps matches TRBD1 (5 bases). This CDR3 is built from 13 residues. From germline, CDR1 is MDHEN and CDR2 SYDVKM. V lost 6 bases, J lost 8 bases, and 16 bases lay in between. The chain's CDR3 is CASSTPWGDGYTF. The CDR3 DNA reads as TGTGCCAGCAGCACCCCCTGGGGGGACGGCTACACCTTC.

The chain uses TRBV18 and TRBJ2-3; no firm D call. This CDR3 contains 13 residues. Germline-derived CDR1 and CDR2 are KGHSH and LQKENI. Between the trimmed V and J ends, which lost 3 bases and 5 bases, there was a span of 9 bases. DNA of the CDR3: TGTGCCAGCTCACCCTCCCTGATAGATACGCAGTATTTT. The encoded protein is CASSPSLIDTQYF.

On this clonotype itself: The germline gene is not matched at one end of the junction; a read error may be the cause. The chain's CDR3 is CATSRDRLNQPQHF. CDR3 coding DNA: TGCGCCACCAGCAGAGACCGCCTCAATCAGCCCCAGCATTTT. This rearrangement joins TRBV15 to TRBJ1-5; D ambiguous. Germline V gives CDR1 LNHNV, CDR2 YYDKDF (reference sequence). CDR3 length: 14 residues.

In nucleotides, the CDR3 is TGCAGTGCTGGGTGGAGAACAGGGAACTTCTCCTACAATGAGCAGTTCTTC. Protein sequence: CSAGWRTGNFSYNEQFF. The J gene is TRBJ2-1, the V gene TRBV20-1; maybe TRBD1 (6 bases). V was shortened by 5 bases and J by 0 bases, with 20 bases between the two germline ends. The CDR3 totals 17 residues. Germline lookup yields CDR1 DFQATT and CDR2 SNEGSKA (reference sequence).

The chain is built from TRBV6-5 and TRBJ1-2; D unclear. The CDR3 extends over 15 amino acids. The germline V gene encodes CDR1 MNHEY and CDR2 SVGAGI. V lost 2 bases, J lost 7 bases, and 17 bases lay in between. CDR3 in amino acids: CASSYSGRYSGGYTF. CDR3 nucleotide sequence: TGTGCCAGCAGTTACAGTGGCCGCTATTCGGGTGGCTACACCTTC.

This clonotype was counted a few times. The genes are TRBV4-3 and TRBJ1-1, with D unclear. The V and J ends lost 7 bases and 2 bases respectively, with 11 bases between them. The CDR3 is 13 residues long. Germline V gives CDR1 LGHNA, CDR2 YSLEER. The CDR3 reads CASTKEINTEAFF. CDR3 nucleotide sequence: TGCGCCAGCACGAAGGAGATTAACACTGAAGCTTTCTTT.

This sequence joins TRBV6-2 or TRBV6-3 and TRBJ2-7; 7 bases line up with TRBD1. Trimming at V came to 2 bases and at J to 5 bases, leaving 9 bases not matched to a gene. Germline CDR1 and CDR2: MNHEY and SVGEGT. This CDR3 is 15 amino acids long. The CDR3: CASSYRPGTADEQYF. DNA of the CDR3: TGTGCCAGCAGTTACAGACCAGGGACAGCCGACGAGCAGTACTTC.

This chain connects TRBV2 to TRBJ2-7; D is unresolved. TRBJ2-5 matches the DNA end more closely, so the J call is doubtful. Germline V lookup: CDR1 SNHLY, CDR2 FYNNEI. The CDR3 consists of 13 residues. The CDR3 DNA sequence: TGTGCCAGCAACCAATACGACAAGGAGACCCAGTACTTC. Its protein product is CASNQYDKETQYF.

This clonotype was recorded a few times. The V gene is TRBV4-3, the J gene TRBJ2-4; 10 nucleotides line up with TRBD2. Trimming at V came to 0 bases and at J to 3 bases, leaving 11 bases not matched to a gene. The CDR3 contains 19 residues. In germline, CDR1 is LGHNA, CDR2 YSLEER. CDR3 amino acids: CASSQEGFSGRAGKNIQYF. The CDR3 region has the DNA TGCGCCAGCAGCCAAGAAGGATTCAGCGGGAGGGCCGGCAAAAACATTCAGTACTTC.

V and J are TRBV25-1 and TRBJ1-2; 7 nucleotides line up with TRBD1. In germline, CDR1 is MGHDK, CDR2 SYGVNS. The CDR3 is 15 residues long. The V and J ends lost 6 bases and 5 bases, in that order; junction bases with no gene match: 12. The CDR3 here is CASSPRVRGQYGYTF. CDR3 nucleotide sequence: TGTGCCAGCAGCCCAAGGGTTCGGGGACAGTATGGCTACACCTTC.

V and J are TRBV12-3 or TRBV12-4 and TRBJ2-3; 7 nucleotides line up with TRBD2. V trimming: 6 bases; J trimming: 1 base; junction bases outside the gene matches: 13. The CDR3 covers 17 residues. In DNA, the CDR3 is TGTGCCAGCAGCCAACGCACGGGGAGGGCCCGCACAGATACGCAGTATTTT. This sequence encodes CASSQRTGRARTDTQYF.

V usage is TRBV5-1 and J usage is TRBJ2-2, with TRBD1 matching 7 bases. V shed 5 bases and J 3 bases; nucleotides not matched to a gene: 7. Looked up from germline, CDR1 is SGHRS and CDR2 is YFSETQ. The CDR3 has 15 amino acids. The DNA of the CDR3 is TGCGCCAGCAGACCAACGACAGGGCACACCGGGGAGCTGTTTTTT. Protein: CASRPTTGHTGELFF.

The chain joins TRBV5-1 to TRBJ1-1; no definite D call. This CDR3 is built from 16 residues. Trimming stripped 4 bases from V and 0 bases from J, with 16 bases between. The V gene's germline CDR1 is SGHRS and CDR2 YFSETQ. In nucleotides, the CDR3 is TGCGCCAGCAGCCTAGACCGGGGTGCCATGAACACTGAAGCTTTCTTT. It codes for CASSLDRGAMNTEAFF.

The V and J genes are TRBV5-1 and TRBJ2-1; 9 bases fit TRBD2. V was pared by 4 bases and J by 15 bases, with 8 bases of the junction left unmatched. The CDR3 totals 12 residues. Germline lookup yields CDR1 SGHRS and CDR2 YFSETQ. The CDR3 region is CASSQTSGYWFF. In DNA, the CDR3 is TGCGCCAGCAGCCAGACTAGCGGTTACTGGTTCTTC.

This clonotype was counted a few times. The chain uses TRBV5-1 and TRBJ2-1, with 8 bases matching TRBD2. Germline CDR1 reads SGHRS; CDR2 reads YFSETQ. J was trimmed by 8 bases and V by 2 bases; bases with no gene match: 6. CDR3 length: 14 amino acids. The CDR3 nucleotides are TGCGCCAGCAGCTTAGCGGGGGAAGAGGATGAGCAGTTCTTC. Translation: CASSLAGEEDEQFF.

CDR3 sequence: CSVTGYLNEQFF. The CDR3 DNA reads as TGCAGCGTTACGGGGTATCTTAATGAGCAGTTCTTC. This rearrangement joins TRBV29-1 to TRBJ2-1; possibly TRBD2 for D (5 bases). The V end lost 5 bases, the J end lost 7 bases, and 12 bases lay between the germline ends. The CDR3 spans 12 residues. Looked up from germline, CDR1 is SQVTM and CDR2 is ANQGSEA.

The CDR3 region has the DNA TGTGCCAGCAGCTTAAGCTGGACGGACTCCCCGAGAGAGGACAATGAGCAGTTCTTC. The encoded protein is CASSLSWTDSPREDNEQFF. The V and J genes are TRBV7-8 and TRBJ2-1, with TRBD2 as a possible D gene (5 bases). The CDR3 is made up of 19 amino acids. Germline V gene data show CDR1 as SGHVS and CDR2 as FQNEAQ. V was cut by 2 bases and J by 5 bases, with 25 bases left in between.

This clonotype was observed a single time. The gene calls are TRBV28 and TRBJ2-1; D uncertain. This CDR3 is built from 16 residues. The germline V gene encodes CDR1 MDHEN and CDR2 SYDVKM. V was shortened by 5 bases and J by 5 bases, with 19 bases between the two germline ends. The CDR3 region has the DNA TGTGCCAGCAGTAGGACCCATTTCGGGTCCGACAATGAGCAGTTCTTC. This encodes CASSRTHFGSDNEQFF.